One T cell receptor beta chain is described in this entry. Before being chosen for sequencing, patients had shown CD8+CD57+ cell expansion by flow cytometry. The data originate from a study of CD8+CD57+ T cells in acquired aplastic anemia. CDR3 and TCR beta VDJ profiling relied on a genomic DNA template. TCRdb reanalysed the reads using MiXCR and keeps one entry per CDR3 protein. The sample holds approximately 260,000 distinct CDR3 sequences; roughly 82% are singletons and the top ten take approximately 40%. The receptor comes from a human donor with aplastic anemia. The sequenced sample consisted of sorted CD4+, CD8+, or CD8+CD57+ T cells (not recorded which) from PBMCs.

The DNA for the CDR3 is TGTGCCAGCAGCTTCCCCCTGGGGTACTATGGCTACACCTTC. It is translated as CASSFPLGYYGYTF. The rearrangement links TRBV7-2 to TRBJ1-2; D unclear. V lost 3 bases to trimming and J lost 3 bases, with 11 bases between them. Germline lookup yields CDR1 SGHTA and CDR2 FQGNSA. This CDR3 is 14 amino acids long.